This T cell receptor beta chain is from a study of CXCR3-negative and CXCR3-positive naive CD8 T cells. The study sorted every CD8+ T cell subset in triplicate at hundreds of thousands of cells each. General study results and limits: Partially decreased CXCR3 expression was recorded after cryopreservation, and fresh PBMCs were used in most assays. Naive CXCR3-positive cells had TRB CDR3s more hydrophobic than those of CXCR3-negative naive cells.

The authors prepared UMI-labeled TRB cDNA libraries by 5' RACE. No DNA is given; TCRdb re-called the 5' RACE reads and lists each CDR3 protein once. The listing contains 84,000 or so distinct CDR3 sequences. In regard to this clonotype: What it binds is unknown.

The CDR3 spans 16 residues. The V gene's germline CDR1 is MDHEN and CDR2 SYDVKM. Sequenced sample: naive CXCR3+ CD8+ T cells from blood. Described subset: CD45RO-CCR7+CD27+CD95- naive CD8+ T cells expressing CXCR3 (TNR3+). The rearrangement joins TRBV28 to TRBJ2-7; TCRdb outputs TRBD1, but without DNA this stays unchecked. The clonotype was recovered from a human donor in good health. Some clones in this sample may be carry-over from other donors' samples. CDR3: CASSLRCRARFCEQYF.